Presented here are 2 T cell receptor beta chains from one specimen sequenced in a study of T-cell reconstitution after alpha-beta-depleted transplantation in children (dated by TCRdb to between 2015 and 2016). The protocol used for the library was PCR. Sequencing instrument: Illumina HiSeq 2500. TCR libraries were prepared with molecular barcoding, using unique molecular identifiers to normalize TCRbeta repertoire quantification. TCRdb's own reprocessing of the public reads used fastp at Q25 and MiXCR and kept productive beta chains. Each entry merges the rows of one CDR3 protein and shows their most common DNA and genes. The sample yields 700,000 to 950,000 distinct CDR3 sequences; 16% were counted once. The top ten constitute 5% of the sample. The intended sense of this specimen's treatment or condition label: allogeneic hematopoietic cell transplantation with graft depleted of TCRalphabeta T cells and CD19 B cells.

The starting material was PBMCs, mostly from graft donor cells, obtained 360 days after TCRalphabeta/CD19-depleted stem cell transplant. Every receptor here comes from a male patient younger than 18 who had a stem cell transplant for acute lymphoblastic leukemia, so the T cells may come from the graft donor.

The chain combines TRBV5-1 with TRBJ2-4; 14 positions agree with TRBD2. V was clipped by 4 bases and J by 0 bases; unmatched bases: 12. The CDR3 covers 20 residues. CDR1 SGHRS and CDR2 YFSETQ come from the germline V gene. The DNA for the CDR3 is TGCGCCAGCAGCCCCGGGACTAGCGGGAGTTGGGGGGTAGCCAAAAACATTCAGTACTTC. Amino acid sequence: CASSPGTSGSWGVAKNIQYF.

The chain couples TRBV5-1 to TRBJ1-3; no definite D call. V was cut by 1 base and J by 7 bases, with 15 bases left in between. CDR3 length: 15 residues. CDR1 is SGHRS, CDR2 YFSETQ, per germline. The CDR3 sequence is CASSLSGKPDNTIYF. The CDR3 DNA reads as TGCGCCAGCAGCTTGTCGGGTAAACCCGACAACACCATATATTTT.